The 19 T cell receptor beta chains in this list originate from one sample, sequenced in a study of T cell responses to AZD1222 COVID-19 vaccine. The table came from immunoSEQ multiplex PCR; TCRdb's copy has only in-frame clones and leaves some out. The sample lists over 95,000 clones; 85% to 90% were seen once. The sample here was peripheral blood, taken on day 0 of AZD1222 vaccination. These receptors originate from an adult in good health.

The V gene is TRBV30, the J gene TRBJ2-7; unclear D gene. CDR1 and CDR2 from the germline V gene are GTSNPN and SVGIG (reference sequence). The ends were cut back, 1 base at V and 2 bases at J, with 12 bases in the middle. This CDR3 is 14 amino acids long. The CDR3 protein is CAWSGLAQAYEQYF. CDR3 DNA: TGTGCCTGGAGTGGCCTTGCCCAGGCCTACGAGCAGTACTTC.

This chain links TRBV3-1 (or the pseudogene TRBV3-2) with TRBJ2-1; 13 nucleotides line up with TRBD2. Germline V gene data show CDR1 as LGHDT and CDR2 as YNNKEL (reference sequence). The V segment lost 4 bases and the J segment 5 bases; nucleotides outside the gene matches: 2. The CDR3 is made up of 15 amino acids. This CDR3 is CASSLGLAGDNEQFF. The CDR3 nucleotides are TGTGCCAGCAGCCTCGGACTAGCGGGGGACAATGAGCAGTTCTTC.

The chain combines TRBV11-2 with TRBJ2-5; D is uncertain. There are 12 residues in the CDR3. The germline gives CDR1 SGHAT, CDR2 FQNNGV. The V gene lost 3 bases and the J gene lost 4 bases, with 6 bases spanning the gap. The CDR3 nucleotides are TGTGCCAGCAGCTTCCCACGAGAGACCCAGTACTTC. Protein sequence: CASSFPRETQYF.

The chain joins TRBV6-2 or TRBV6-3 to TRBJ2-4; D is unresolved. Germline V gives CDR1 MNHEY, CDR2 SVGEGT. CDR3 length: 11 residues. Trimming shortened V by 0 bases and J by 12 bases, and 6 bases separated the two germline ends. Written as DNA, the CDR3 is TGTGCCAGCAGTTACTCCGGACCTCAGTACTTC. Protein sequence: CASSYSGPQYF.

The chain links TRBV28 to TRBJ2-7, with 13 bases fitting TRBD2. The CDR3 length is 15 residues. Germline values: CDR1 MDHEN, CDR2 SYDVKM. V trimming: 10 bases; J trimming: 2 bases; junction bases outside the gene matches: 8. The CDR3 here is CATETSGGSPYEQYF. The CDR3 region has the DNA TGTGCCACCGAGACTAGCGGGGGGTCTCCCTACGAGCAGTACTTC.

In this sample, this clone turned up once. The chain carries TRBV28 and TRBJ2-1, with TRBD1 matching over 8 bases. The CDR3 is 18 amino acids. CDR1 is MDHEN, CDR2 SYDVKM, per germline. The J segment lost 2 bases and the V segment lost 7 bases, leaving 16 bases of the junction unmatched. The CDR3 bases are TGTGCCAGCATGGGCGTGGGACAGGCCGGTTGGACCTACAATGAGCAGTTCTTC. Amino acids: CASMGVGQAGWTYNEQFF.

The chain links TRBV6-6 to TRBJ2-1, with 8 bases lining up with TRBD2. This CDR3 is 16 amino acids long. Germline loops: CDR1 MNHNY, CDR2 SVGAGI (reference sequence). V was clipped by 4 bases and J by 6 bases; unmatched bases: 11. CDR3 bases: TGTGCCAGCAGTTCCCGACTAGCGCACGCTCTCAATGAGCAGTTCTTC. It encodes CASSSRLAHALNEQFF.

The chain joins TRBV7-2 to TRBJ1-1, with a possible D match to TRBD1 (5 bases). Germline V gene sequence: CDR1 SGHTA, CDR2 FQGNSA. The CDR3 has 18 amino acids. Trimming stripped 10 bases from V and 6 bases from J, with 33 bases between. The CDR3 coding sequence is TGTGCCAACCCAGGGCCAGGCTCTCGCGAAGGGGTATTATCTGAAGCTTTCTTT. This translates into CANPGPGSREGVLSEAFF.

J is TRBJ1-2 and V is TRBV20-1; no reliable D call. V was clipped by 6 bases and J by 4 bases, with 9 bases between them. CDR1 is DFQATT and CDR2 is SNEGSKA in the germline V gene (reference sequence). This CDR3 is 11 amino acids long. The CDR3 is CSAWDSYGYTF. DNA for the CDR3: TGCAGTGCGTGGGATAGCTATGGCTACACCTTC.

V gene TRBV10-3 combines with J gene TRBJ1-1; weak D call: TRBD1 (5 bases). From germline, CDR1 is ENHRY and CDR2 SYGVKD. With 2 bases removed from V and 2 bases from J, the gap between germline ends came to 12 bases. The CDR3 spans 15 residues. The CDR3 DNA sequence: TGTGCCATCAGTGAGAAGCCAGGGAAAAACACTGAAGCTTTCTTT. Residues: CAISEKPGKNTEAFF.

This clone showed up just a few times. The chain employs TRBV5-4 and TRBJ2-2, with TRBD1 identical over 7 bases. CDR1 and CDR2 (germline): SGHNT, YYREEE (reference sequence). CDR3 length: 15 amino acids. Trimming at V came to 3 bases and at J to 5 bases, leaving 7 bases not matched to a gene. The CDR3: CASSSFTGATGELFF. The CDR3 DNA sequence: TGTGCCAGCAGCTCGTTCACAGGGGCGACCGGGGAGCTGTTTTTT. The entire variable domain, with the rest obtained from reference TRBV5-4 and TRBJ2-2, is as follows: ETGVTQSPTHLIKTRGQQVTLRCSSQSGHNTVSWYQQALGQGPQFIFQYYREEENGRGNFPPRFSGLQFPNYSSELNVNALELDDSALYLCASSSFTGATGELFFGEGSRLTVL.

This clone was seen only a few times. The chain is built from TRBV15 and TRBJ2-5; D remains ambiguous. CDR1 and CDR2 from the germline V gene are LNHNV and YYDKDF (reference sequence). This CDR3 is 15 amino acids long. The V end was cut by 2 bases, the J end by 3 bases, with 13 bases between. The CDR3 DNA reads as TGTGCCACCAGCAGACGCGGACCATTCAAAGAGACCCAGTACTTC. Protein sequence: CATSRRGPFKETQYF.

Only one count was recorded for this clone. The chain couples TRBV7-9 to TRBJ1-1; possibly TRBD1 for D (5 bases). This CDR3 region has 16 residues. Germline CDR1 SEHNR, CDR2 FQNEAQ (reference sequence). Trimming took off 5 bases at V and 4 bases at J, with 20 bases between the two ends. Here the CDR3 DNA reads TGTGCCAGCAGCCGTAGCGGGGGTGGGAGAGGCACTGAAGCTTTCTTT. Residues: CASSRSGGGRGTEAFF. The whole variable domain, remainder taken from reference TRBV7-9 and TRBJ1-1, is DTGVSQNPRHKITKRGQNVTFRCDPISEHNRLYWYRQTLGQGPEFLTYFQNEAQLEKSRLLSDRFSAERPKGSFSTLEIQRTEQGDSAMYLCASSRSGGGRGTEAFFGQGTRLTVV.

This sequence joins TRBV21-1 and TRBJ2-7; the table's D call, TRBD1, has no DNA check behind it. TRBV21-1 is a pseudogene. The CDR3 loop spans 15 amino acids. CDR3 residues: CASSKAPRVAYEQYF. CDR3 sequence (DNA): TGTGCCAGCAGCAAAGCGCCCAGGGTGGCCTACGAGCAGTACTTC.

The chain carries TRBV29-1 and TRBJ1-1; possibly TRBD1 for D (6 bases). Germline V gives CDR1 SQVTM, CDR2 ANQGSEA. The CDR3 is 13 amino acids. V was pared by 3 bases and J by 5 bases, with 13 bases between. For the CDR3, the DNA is TGCAGCGTTGAGGGGGGCGGCGGGACTGAAGCTTTCTTT. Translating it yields CSVEGGGGTEAFF.

CDR3 sequence: CASSLPSSGVNEQFF. The CDR3 nucleotides read TGTGCCAGCAGCTTGCCATCCTCAGGGGTCAATGAGCAGTTCTTC. The genes are TRBV5-4 and TRBJ2-1, with a weak D call TRBD1 (6 bases). CDR3 length equals 15 residues. The V and J ends lost 1 base and 6 bases respectively, with 14 bases between them. Germline V gene data show CDR1 as SGHNT and CDR2 as YYREEE (reference sequence). The entire variable domain, with the rest obtained from reference TRBV5-4 and TRBJ2-1, is as follows: ETGVTQSPTHLIKTRGQQVTLRCSSQSGHNTVSWYQQALGQGPQFIFQYYREEENGRGNFPPRFSGLQFPNYSSELNVNALELDDSALYLCASSLPSSGVNEQFFGPGTRLTVL.

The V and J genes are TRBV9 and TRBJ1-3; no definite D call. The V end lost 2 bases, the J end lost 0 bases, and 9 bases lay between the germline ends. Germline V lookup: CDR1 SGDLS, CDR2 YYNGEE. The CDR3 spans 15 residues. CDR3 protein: CASSVTVDSGNTIYF. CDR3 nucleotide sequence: TGTGCCAGCAGCGTCACGGTTGACTCTGGAAACACCATATATTTT.

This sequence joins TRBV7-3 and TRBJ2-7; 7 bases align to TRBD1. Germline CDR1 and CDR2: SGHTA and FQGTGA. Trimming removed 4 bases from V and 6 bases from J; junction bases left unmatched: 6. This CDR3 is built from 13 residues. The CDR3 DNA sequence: TGTGCCAGCAGCTCCAACAGGGGCGGCGAGCAGTACTTC. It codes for CASSSNRGGEQYF.

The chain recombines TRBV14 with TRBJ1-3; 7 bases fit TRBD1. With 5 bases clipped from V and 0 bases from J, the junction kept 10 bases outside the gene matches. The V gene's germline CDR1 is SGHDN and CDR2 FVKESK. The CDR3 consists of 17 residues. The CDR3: CASSKWTGVRSGNTIYF. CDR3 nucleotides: TGTGCCAGCAGCAAATGGACAGGTGTACGCTCTGGAAACACCATATATTTT.